These 19 T cell receptor beta chains share one sample of origin, sequenced in a study of CD8 T cells in Susac syndrome. The RNA input was about 0.5 to 1 ug, and it was reverse transcribed with random hexamers. TCRdb redid the calling of the immunoSEQ multiplex PCR reads with MiXCR, one entry per CDR3 protein. The table lists 130,000 or so distinct CDR3 sequences, about 90% of them singletons. The specimen sequenced was CD8+ T cells from PBMCs. Receptors were obtained from a human donor with multiple sclerosis.

The gene calls are TRBV7-3 and TRBJ2-2; tentatively, D is TRBD1 or TRBD2 (6 bases each). The CDR3 loop spans 14 amino acids. Germline V lookup: CDR1 SGHTA, CDR2 FQGTGA. Trimming pared 4 bases from V and 4 bases from J, leaving 10 bases between. The CDR3 DNA reads TGTGCCAGCAGCTCACAGGGAGGCACCGGGGAGCTGTTTTTT. It translates to CASSSQGGTGELFF. Full variable domain (remainder filled in from reference TRBV7-3 and TRBJ2-2): GAGVSQTPSNKVTEKGKYVELRCDPISGHTALYWYRQSLGQGPEFLIYFQGTGAADDSGLPNDRFFAVRPEGSVSTLKIQRTERGDSAVYLCASSSQGGTGELFFGEGSRLTVL.

The chain employs TRBV29-1 and TRBJ1-1, with D uncertain. V dropped 5 bases and J dropped 5 bases, with 6 bases sitting between them. CDR1 is SQVTM, CDR2 ANQGSEA, per germline. The CDR3 loop spans 10 amino acids. CDR3 in amino acids: CSVLETEAFF. The CDR3 nucleotides are TGCAGCGTTCTTGAGACTGAAGCTTTCTTT.

This clonotype was counted only a few times. The chain couples TRBV4-1 to TRBJ2-5, with unresolved D. Germline assignment: CDR1 MGHRA and CDR2 YSYEKL. V was trimmed by 0 bases and J by 3 bases, leaving 5 bases between them. The CDR3 covers 13 residues. CDR3 region: CASSQDPEETQYF. Written as DNA, the CDR3 is TGCGCCAGCAGCCAAGATCCCGAAGAGACCCAGTACTTC.

This clonotype was detected only once. V usage is TRBV7-9 and J usage is TRBJ1-1, with TRBD1 as a possible D gene (5 bases). CDR1 SEHNR and CDR2 FQNEAQ come from the germline V gene (reference sequence). Trimming shortened V by 5 bases and J by 5 bases, and 18 bases separated the two germline ends. The CDR3 extends over 15 amino acids. The CDR3 loop reads CASSTDWREGTEAFF. CDR3 nucleotide sequence: TGTGCCAGCAGCACAGACTGGAGGGAGGGGACTGAAGCTTTCTTT.

The chain couples TRBV7-9 to TRBJ1-2; D perhaps matches TRBD1 (5 bases). From germline, CDR1 is SEHNR and CDR2 FQNEAQ (reference sequence). The germline V and J ends were trimmed by 1 base and 4 bases, with 7 bases remaining between them. The CDR3 spans 13 residues. The CDR3 here is CASSLVGTYGYTF. The CDR3, as DNA: TGTGCCAGCAGCTTAGTGGGGACCTATGGCTACACCTTC.

This chain joins TRBV13 and TRBJ2-1; maybe TRBD1 (5 bases). Looked up from germline, CDR1 is PRHDT and CDR2 is FYEKMQ (reference sequence). CDR3 length equals 15 residues. V was shortened by 0 bases and J by 5 bases, with 11 bases between the two germline ends. The CDR3 DNA reads as TGTGCCAGCAGCTTAGGCCAGGGCGGTCACAATGAGCAGTTCTTC. Amino acid sequence: CASSLGQGGHNEQFF.

The V and J genes are TRBV3-1 and TRBJ1-1; maybe TRBD1 (6 bases). V was trimmed by 4 bases and J by 7 bases, leaving 16 bases between them. In germline, CDR1 is LGHDT, CDR2 YNNKEL (reference sequence). The CDR3 sequence is 14 residues long. Here the CDR3 reads CASSPPSGAREAFF. As DNA, the CDR3 is TGTGCCAGCAGCCCCCCCTCAGGGGCGCGTGAAGCTTTCTTT.

This rearrangement joins TRBV7-9 to TRBJ1-2; possible D gene TRBD1, 6 bases. V lost 5 bases and J 3 bases, leaving 13 bases between the germline ends. The CDR3 sequence is 14 residues long. Germline CDR1 reads SEHNR; CDR2 reads FQNEAQ (reference sequence). As DNA, the CDR3 is TGTGCCAGCAGCCAAGGACAGCCTCACTATGGCTACACCTTC. Translation: CASSQGQPHYGYTF.

The CDR3 DNA follows: TGTGCCAGCAGCTTACAGGGCGCCAAAAACATTCAGTACTTC. Translation gives CASSLQGAKNIQYF. This chain links TRBV27 with TRBJ2-4, with D possibly matching TRBD1 (6 bases). CDR1 is MNHEY and CDR2 is SMNVEV in the germline V gene (reference sequence). V was clipped by 6 bases and J by 1 base, with 10 bases between them. The CDR3 extends over 14 amino acids.

The genes are TRBV12-5 and TRBJ1-1; D is uncertain. The CDR3 has 12 amino acids. V was trimmed by 4 bases and J by 6 bases, leaving 9 bases between them. Germline V CDR1 and CDR2: LGHNT, FRNRAP. The CDR3 reads CASGYGSAEAFF. Here the CDR3 DNA reads TGTGCTAGTGGTTATGGGTCCGCTGAAGCTTTCTTT.

V usage is TRBV25-1 and J usage is TRBJ2-5; perhaps TRBD2 as D (6 bases). The V end was cut by 2 bases, the J end by 3 bases, with 10 bases between. There are 14 residues in the CDR3. Germline V lookup: CDR1 MGHDK, CDR2 SYGVNS. Written as DNA, the CDR3 is TGTGCCAGCAGTGAAGTAGGAGGGGAAGAGACCCAGTACTTC. This sequence encodes CASSEVGGEETQYF.

This chain uses TRBV30 with TRBJ2-6; a possible D gene is TRBD1 (5 bases). The germline V and J ends were trimmed by 8 bases and 0 bases, with 17 bases remaining between them. Per the germline V gene, CDR1 is GTSNPN and CDR2 is SVGIG (reference sequence). This CDR3 is built from 16 residues. CDR3 in amino acids: CARGHWAVSGANVLTF. For the CDR3, the DNA is TGTGCCCGAGGACACTGGGCCGTCTCTGGGGCCAACGTCCTGACTTTC.

The CDR3 nucleotides read TGTGCCTGGAGCGGGGGGGGGTACGAGCAGTACTTC. This codes for CAWSGGGYEQYF. The rearrangement links TRBV30 to TRBJ2-7; the match to TRBD2 covers 8 bases. The CDR3 is 12 amino acids. V lost 3 bases, J lost 4 bases, and 2 bases stayed unmatched. CDR1 is GTSNPN, CDR2 SVGIG, per germline (reference sequence).

CDR3 nucleotides: TGCAGCGTTGGTGTCAGGGGGCGAGCCAAAAACATTCAGTACTTC. It is translated as CSVGVRGRAKNIQYF. The chain combines TRBV29-1 with TRBJ2-4, with 8 bases matching TRBD1. The length of the CDR3 is 15 residues. The V segment lost 4 bases and the J segment 0 bases; nucleotides outside the gene matches: 5. CDR1 SQVTM and CDR2 ANQGSEA come from the germline V gene.

The chain has TRBV29-1 and TRBJ2-5; D gene uncertain. The CDR3 loop spans 11 amino acids. Germline values: CDR1 SQVTM, CDR2 ANQGSEA. CDR3 nucleotides: TGCGGCGCCCTCGAACAAGAGACCCAGTACTTC. Protein: CGALEQETQYF.

This chain joins TRBV20-1 and TRBJ1-4; 9 nucleotides match TRBD1. CDR3 length: 13 amino acids. CDR1 is DFQATT and CDR2 is SNEGSKA in the germline V gene (reference sequence). V lost 5 bases, J lost 8 bases, and 6 bases stayed unmatched. The CDR3 region is CSAPGTGIEKLFF. As DNA, the CDR3 is TGCAGTGCTCCCGGGACAGGGATCGAAAAACTGTTTTTT.

This chain joins TRBV6-5 and TRBJ2-7; 8 nucleotides align to TRBD2. CDR1 and CDR2 (germline): MNHEY, SVGAGI. The length of the CDR3 is 16 residues. The junction had 8 bases not matched to a gene; V was cut back by 0 bases and J by 4 bases. The CDR3 DNA sequence: TGTGCCAGCAGTTACTCTTCCGGGAGGGTGAGGTACGAGCAGTACTTC. Translating it yields CASSYSSGRVRYEQYF.

The rearrangement joins TRBV12-3 or TRBV12-4 to TRBJ1-5, with D unclear. CDR3 length: 12 amino acids. V was trimmed by 6 bases and J by 9 bases, leaving 12 bases between them. The CDR3 DNA sequence: TGTGCCAGCAGGTGGGCCTTCAGGCCCCAGCATTTT. It codes for CASRWAFRPQHF.

The chain carries TRBV13 and TRBJ1-1; maybe TRBD1 (6 bases). The CDR3 sequence is 14 residues long. Trimming stripped 4 bases from V and 6 bases from J, with 15 bases between. Germline values: CDR1 PRHDT, CDR2 FYEKMQ (reference sequence). The CDR3 sequence: CASSWADSGAEAFF. CDR3 DNA: TGTGCCAGCAGCTGGGCAGATTCAGGGGCTGAAGCTTTCTTT. Full variable domain (missing parts from reference TRBV13 and TRBJ1-1): AAGVIQSPRHLIKEKRETATLKCYPIPRHDTVYWYQQGPGQDPQFLISFYEKMQSDKGSIPDRFSAQQFSDYHSELNMSSLELGDSALYFCASSWADSGAEAFFGQGTRLTVV.